This T cell receptor beta chain was sequenced in a study of shared clonotypes between healthy human individuals. The overall study: The donors, two women and three men, were aged 18 to 49.

The J segment lost 1 base and the V segment lost 5 bases, leaving 7 bases of the junction unmatched. Germline-derived CDR1 and CDR2 are SGHNT and YENEEA. The CDR3 is 17 amino acids. For this clone: Its antigen is not known.

Deep was the level used in running the assay. In the original workflow: Junction-only immunoSEQ sequences carried no quality scores, so filtering differed. Assay used: immunoSEQ multiplex PCR; TCRdb lists only in-frame clones, some missing. D and trimming were read from the DNA, whereas the V and J calls and clone size are those reported in that table. In the table there are approximately 500,000 clones, over 70% of which are singletons. Findings and caveats of the study: Limitation of the genetic and exposure-history diversity represented came from the few donors.

This chain uses TRBV11-3 with TRBJ2-6; 8 nucleotides line up with TRBD1. The receptor's source is a middle-aged woman in good health. Some clones in this sample may be carry-over from other donors' samples. Sequencing input: PBMCs. This chain's CDR3 is CASSPPRTGSGANVLTF. The CDR3 region has the DNA TGTGCCAGCAGCCCCCCCCGGACAGGGTCTGGGGCCAACGTCCTGACTTTC.